These 5 T cell receptor beta chains were sequenced from one sample in a study of OX40 agonist ivuxolimab in advanced cancers. Clones were sequenced by immunoSEQ multiplex PCR, and TCRdb holds only the in-frame ones, with some missing. The sample lists more than 95,000 clones, 92% seen once, with roughly 0.8% in the top ten. Sequenced material: CD4+ or CD8+ T cells sorted from blood, taken in a trial of the OX40 agonist ivuxolimab. Receptors were obtained from an adult with an advanced solid tumor such as melanoma, head and neck, liver or kidney cancer.

The chain has TRBV6-5 and TRBJ1-1; perhaps TRBD1 as D (5 bases). This CDR3 contains 16 residues. V was shortened by 2 bases and J by 0 bases, with 13 bases between the two germline ends. In germline, CDR1 is MNHEY, CDR2 SVGAGI. CDR3 amino acids: CASSYGGPALNTEAFF. The CDR3 bases are TGTGCCAGCAGTTACGGGGGTCCAGCCTTGAACACTGAAGCTTTCTTT.

A single count supports this clone. The chain couples TRBV6-1 to TRBJ2-5; D remains ambiguous. Germline CDR1 MNHNS, CDR2 SASEGT. The CDR3 sequence is 15 residues long. The V gene lost 1 base and the J gene lost 7 bases, with 16 bases spanning the gap. The CDR3 spells CASSEDLARMWTQYF. CDR3 DNA sequence: TGTGCCAGCAGTGAAGATCTCGCCCGAATGTGGACCCAGTACTTC.

The V call is TRBV29-1, the J call TRBJ1-1; 8 bases match TRBD1. There are 13 residues in the CDR3. The V gene end was trimmed by 1 base and the J gene end by 8 bases; junction bases not matched to a gene: 6. Germline V CDR1 and CDR2: SQVTM, ANQGSEA. CDR3 in DNA: TGCAGCGTTGAAGTAGGGGACAGGTGGGAAGCTTTCTTT. Protein product: CSVEVGDRWEAFF. The complete variable domain, with remaining parts taken from reference TRBV29-1 and TRBJ1-1, reads SAVISQKPSRDICQRGTSLTIQCQVDSQVTMMFWYRQQPGQSLTLIATANQGSEATYESGFVIDKFPISRPNLTFSTLTVSNMSPEDSSIYLCSVEVGDRWEAFFGQGTRLTVV.

The chain has TRBV28 and TRBJ2-7, with D perhaps matching TRBD1 (5 bases). This CDR3 region has 14 residues. Trimming cost V 5 bases and J 6 bases, with 17 bases left between them. The germline V gene has CDR1 MDHEN and CDR2 SYDVKM. The CDR3 bases are TGTGCCAGCAGTCCGGACACCCGGTTGTCCGAGCAGTACTTC. Its translation: CASSPDTRLSEQYF. Complete variable domain (other parts from reference TRBV28 and TRBJ2-7): DVKVTQSSRYLVKRTGEKVFLECVQDMDHENMFWYRQDPGLGLRLIYFSYDVKMKEKGDIPEGYSVSREKKERFSLILESASTNQTSMYLCASSPDTRLSEQYFGPGTRLTVT.

This clone has just one count. The chain combines TRBV18 with TRBJ2-5; D not resolved. This CDR3 is built from 14 residues. CDR1 KGHSH and CDR2 LQKENI come from the germline V gene. The germline V and J ends were trimmed by 3 bases and 3 bases, with 11 bases remaining between them. The CDR3 DNA sequence: TGTGCCAGCTCACCCCGTGAAGGGAAAGAGACCCAGTACTTC. Translated: CASSPREGKETQYF.